This entry features one T cell receptor beta chain sequence. The antigen remains unidentified. Clones were sequenced by immunoSEQ multiplex PCR, and TCRdb holds only the in-frame ones, with some missing. The repertoire holds over 850,000 clones, with around 82% as singletons. This sample was taken from a study of shared clonotypes between healthy human individuals. Study summary: The study used three CD4 naive, three CD4 memory, two CD8 naive and one CD8 memory plate per donor. General study findings and limits: Among a handful of donors, roughly 5.4% of naive CD4 clonotypes were found in common. Generation of non-shared clonotypes was less probable than generation of clonotypes shared by all four donors.

The V gene's germline CDR1 is SEHNR and CDR2 FQNEAQ (reference sequence). The ends lost 6 bases at V and 6 bases at J; junction bases unmatched: 10. The CDR3 totals 16 residues. The specimen sequenced was memory CD4+ T cells from PBMCs. Regarding subset: CD45RA-negative fraction. This TCR was sampled from a man younger than 35 in good health. Some clones in this sample may be carry-over from other donors' samples. The chain employs TRBV7-9 and TRBJ2-1; the match to TRBD2 covers 11 bases. DNA for the CDR3: TGTGCCAGCAGTCCCCTCCCGGGACTAGCGGCCAATGAGCAGTTCTTC. Protein sequence: CASSPLPGLAANEQFF.